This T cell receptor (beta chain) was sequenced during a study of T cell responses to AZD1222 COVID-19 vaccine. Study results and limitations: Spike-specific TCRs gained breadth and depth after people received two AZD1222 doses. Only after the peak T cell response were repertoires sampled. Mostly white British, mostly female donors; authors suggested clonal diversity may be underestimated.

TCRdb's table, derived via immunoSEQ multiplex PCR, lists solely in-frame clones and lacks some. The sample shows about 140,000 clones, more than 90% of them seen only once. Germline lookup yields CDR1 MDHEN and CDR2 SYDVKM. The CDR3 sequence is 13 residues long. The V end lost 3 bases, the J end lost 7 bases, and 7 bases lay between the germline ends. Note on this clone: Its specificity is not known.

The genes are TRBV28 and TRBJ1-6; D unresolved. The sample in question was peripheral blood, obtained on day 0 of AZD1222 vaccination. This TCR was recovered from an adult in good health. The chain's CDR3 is CASSFVGNSPLHF. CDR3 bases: TGTGCCAGCAGTTTTGTAGGGAATTCACCCCTCCACTTT. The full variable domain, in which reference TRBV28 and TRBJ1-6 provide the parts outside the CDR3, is DVKVTQSSRYLVKRTGEKVFLECVQDMDHENMFWYRQDPGLGLRLIYFSYDVKMKEKGDIPEGYSVSREKKERFSLILESASTNQTSMYLCASSFVGNSPLHFGNGTRLTVT.